Below are 28 T cell receptor beta chains sequenced from a single sample in a study of blood T cell repertoires in COVID-19. The protocol was immunoSEQ multiplex PCR, while the TCRdb copy is restricted to in-frame clones and leaves out a portion. The table records approximately 79,000 clones, about 89% of them present only once. Sample: peripheral blood. The source is a man between 60 and 75 years old with acute or convalescent COVID-19.

The CDR3 region has the DNA TGTGCCAGCAGCTCCGGGACAGACTACGAGCAGTACTTC. Translating gives CASSSGTDYEQYF. The chain uses TRBV5-6 and TRBJ2-7; 7 bases fit TRBD1. CDR3 length: 13 amino acids. Germline V CDR1 and CDR2: SGHDT, YYEEEE. The trim removed 3 bases at V and 3 bases at J, leaving 3 bases unmatched. The whole variable domain, filled in from reference TRBV5-6 and TRBJ2-7, reads DAGVTQSPTHLIKTRGQQVTLRCSPKSGHDTVSWYQQALGQGPQFIFQYYEEEERQRGNFPDRFSGHQFPNYSSELNVNALLLGDSALYLCASSSGTDYEQYFGPGTRLTVT.

The gene calls are TRBV7-9 and TRBJ2-2; 8 positions match TRBD1. This CDR3 has 16 amino acids. Germline V CDR1 and CDR2: SEHNR, FQNEAQ (reference sequence). Germline trimming cut 1 base from V and 0 bases from J; bases unmatched to any gene: 1. In DNA, the CDR3 is TGTGCCAGCAGCTTAGGGACAGGGTCGAACACCGGGGAGCTGTTTTTT. This sequence encodes CASSLGTGSNTGELFF.

This chain joins TRBV5-6 and TRBJ2-5, with 7 positions matching TRBD1. The V gene end was trimmed by 4 bases and the J gene end by 1 base; junction bases not matched to a gene: 7. This CDR3 has 15 amino acids. The germline gives CDR1 SGHDT, CDR2 YYEEEE. CDR3 in amino acids: CASSPGDRRQETQYF. The CDR3 DNA sequence: TGTGCCAGCAGCCCCGGGGACAGACGCCAAGAGACCCAGTACTTC.

The genes are TRBV6-5 and TRBJ1-4; D remains unclear. Germline values: CDR1 MNHEY, CDR2 SVGAGI. This CDR3 has 15 amino acids. V lost 6 bases, J lost 14 bases, and 25 bases lay in between. CDR3 bases: TGTGCCAGCAGGACGGAGGCGTGGGTGGTGGGTTTGCTGTTTTTT. Its protein product is CASRTEAWVVGLLFF.

The chain links TRBV6-5 to TRBJ1-1; the D gene is possibly TRBD1 (5 bases). Germline V gives CDR1 MNHEY, CDR2 SVGAGI. V was pared by 5 bases and J by 3 bases, with 16 bases between. CDR3 length: 15 residues. CDR3 region: CASSPHHPGYTEAFF. In DNA form, the CDR3 reads TGTGCCAGCAGTCCACACCATCCAGGGTACACTGAAGCTTTCTTT.

This clone was detected only a few times. The V gene is TRBV6-5, the J gene TRBJ1-3; tentatively, D is TRBD1 (6 bases). Germline CDR1 reads MNHEY; CDR2 reads SVGAGI. Trimming shortened V by 6 bases and J by 0 bases, and 12 bases separated the two germline ends. There are 15 residues in the CDR3. The CDR3 region is CASSADRSSGNTIYF. The CDR3 DNA is TGTGCCAGCAGCGCCGACAGGAGCTCTGGAAACACCATATATTTT.

V is TRBV4-2 and J is TRBJ2-2; 8 nucleotides line up with TRBD2. From germline, CDR1 is LGHNA and CDR2 YNFKEQ. Trimming at V came to 4 bases and at J to 4 bases, leaving 8 bases not matched to a gene. CDR3 length equals 16 residues. CDR3: CASSPHRGGLTGELFF. CDR3 sequence (DNA): TGTGCCAGCAGCCCCCATCGGGGGGGCCTCACCGGGGAGCTGTTTTTT.

This chain links TRBV23-1 with TRBJ2-5; 12 nucleotides agree with TRBD2. TRBV23-1 is identified as an open reading frame with a role that is uncertain. This CDR3 has 18 residues. The ends lost 3 bases at V and 9 bases at J; junction bases unmatched: 17. DNA for the CDR3: TGCGCCAGCAGTCACCTAGGGAAGACTAGCGGGAGCCTCGGGGCCCAGTACTTC. Translating gives CASSHLGKTSGSLGAQYF.

V is TRBV12-2 and J is TRBJ2-5; the table gives TRBD2 as D, unverified against the DNA. TRBV12-2 is flagged as a pseudogene. The CDR3 sequence is 17 residues long. CDR3 sequence (DNA): TGTGCAAGTCGCTTAGGTCTGATACTAGCCGTACAAGAGACCCAGTACTTC. Translating it yields CASRLGLILAVQETQYF.

The chain recombines TRBV6-5 with TRBJ2-5, with 8 positions matching TRBD2. V lost 2 bases to trimming and J lost 4 bases; unmatched junction nucleotides: 3. Germline lookup yields CDR1 MNHEY and CDR2 SVGAGI. The CDR3 has 14 amino acids. The CDR3 sequence: CASSYELAAETQYF. As DNA, the CDR3 is TGTGCCAGCAGTTACGAACTAGCGGCAGAGACCCAGTACTTC.

V and J are TRBV30 and TRBJ2-5; tentatively, D is TRBD2 (5 bases). CDR1 and CDR2 from the germline V gene are GTSNPN and SVGIG (reference sequence). This CDR3 spans 13 amino acids. With 0 bases removed from V and 0 bases from J, the gap between germline ends came to 5 bases. CDR3 in amino acids: CAWSVLDQETQYF. The DNA of the CDR3 is TGTGCCTGGAGTGTACTAGACCAAGAGACCCAGTACTTC.

Details on this clone: This CDR3 is also generated by other DNA sequences in the sample. The V gene is TRBV20-1, the J gene TRBJ2-5; the D gene is possibly TRBD2 (6 bases). Germline loops: CDR1 DFQATT, CDR2 SNEGSKA (reference sequence). The V gene lost 4 bases and the J gene lost 5 bases, with 8 bases spanning the gap. The CDR3 has 11 amino acids. The CDR3 sequence is CSATGGETQYF. The CDR3 DNA is TGCAGTGCTACTGGGGGGGAGACCCAGTACTTC.

The gene calls are TRBV11-2 and TRBJ1-2; 9 bases are a match to TRBD1. Germline V gives CDR1 SGHAT, CDR2 FQNNGV. V lost 3 bases to trimming and J lost 5 bases; unmatched junction nucleotides: 7. The length of the CDR3 is 15 residues. The CDR3 loop reads CASSFLGQGDYGYTF. CDR3 sequence (DNA): TGTGCCAGCAGCTTTTTGGGACAGGGAGATTATGGCTACACCTTC.

This rearrangement joins TRBV7-6 to TRBJ2-3; 10 bases match TRBD1. The junction had 6 bases not matched to a gene; V was cut back by 5 bases and J by 1 base. This CDR3 is built from 16 residues. The germline gives CDR1 SGHVS, CDR2 FNYEAQ. CDR3 in DNA: TGTGCCAGCAGCGCCCGACAGGGGGCGGGCACAGATACGCAGTATTTT. This gives the protein CASSARQGAGTDTQYF.

The chain combines TRBV11-1 with TRBJ1-1; D not resolved. CDR1 and CDR2 from the germline V gene are SGHAT and FQDESV (reference sequence). CDR3 length: 13 amino acids. V was clipped by 6 bases and J by 0 bases, with 8 bases between them. The chain's CDR3 is CASRPTLNTEAFF. CDR3 bases: TGTGCCAGCAGGCCGACACTGAACACTGAAGCTTTCTTT.

Only a few counts were recorded for this clone. The chain couples TRBV5-1 to TRBJ1-1; D call uncertain. The CDR3 has 15 amino acids. V lost 0 bases, J lost 0 bases, and 9 bases lay in between. CDR1 is SGHRS, CDR2 YFSETQ, per germline. CDR3 nucleotides: TGCGCCAGCAGCTTGGGGGAGGGAATGAACACTGAAGCTTTCTTT. Protein sequence: CASSLGEGMNTEAFF.

V and J are TRBV7-3 and TRBJ1-2; 8 nucleotides align to TRBD1. The CDR3 length is 14 residues. Trimming cost V 4 bases and J 8 bases; bases outside gene matches: 9. The germline V gene has CDR1 SGHTA and CDR2 FQGTGA. The chain's CDR3 is CASSSTGDNGGYTF. CDR3 coding DNA: TGTGCCAGCAGCTCGACAGGGGATAACGGGGGCTACACCTTC.

The chain employs TRBV7-9 and TRBJ1-2; 9 bases agree with TRBD1. The junction had 2 bases not matched to a gene; V was cut back by 4 bases and J by 2 bases. The CDR3 is made up of 14 amino acids. From germline, CDR1 is SEHNR and CDR2 FQNEAQ (reference sequence). CDR3 DNA: TGTGCCAGCAGCTGGGGACAGGGAAACTATGGCTACACCTTC. This gives the protein CASSWGQGNYGYTF.

This sequence joins TRBV7-9 and TRBJ2-7, with 7 positions matching TRBD1. Germline trimming cut 1 base from V and 5 bases from J; bases unmatched to any gene: 8. CDR1 and CDR2 from the germline V gene are SEHNR and FQNEAQ (reference sequence). The CDR3 length is 15 residues. The CDR3 DNA reads as TGTGCCAGCAGCTTAGGTGACAGGGTGGGCGACGAGCAGTACTTC. Translating gives CASSLGDRVGDEQYF.

The chain uses TRBV7-3 and TRBJ2-5; 10 bases fit TRBD1. The CDR3 spans 14 residues. The germline CDR1 and CDR2 sequences are SGHTA and FQGTGA. After removal of 5 bases from V and 4 bases from J, the junction contained 4 bases not matched to a gene. Written as DNA, the CDR3 is TGTGCCAGCAGCCCGGGACAGGGGATAGAGACCCAGTACTTC. It codes for CASSPGQGIETQYF.

The gene calls are TRBV3-1 (or the pseudogene TRBV3-2) and TRBJ1-5, with 9 bases that match TRBD1. This CDR3 region has 14 residues. The germline CDR1 and CDR2 sequences are LGHDT and YNNKEL (reference sequence). J lost 4 bases, V lost 8 bases, and 6 bases had no gene match. In DNA form, the CDR3 reads TGTGCCAGCGGGGGACAGGGATCGAATCAGCCCCAGCATTTT. Translating gives CASGGQGSNQPQHF.

The CDR3 region has the DNA TGTGCCACAAAGTACAGCCGGATCTCTGGGGCCAACGTCCTGACTTTC. Protein sequence: CATKYSRISGANVLTF. V usage is TRBV24-1 and J usage is TRBJ2-6; no definite D call. The CDR3 runs 16 residues. Trimming shortened V by 10 bases and J by 0 bases, and 15 bases separated the two germline ends. Germline V gene lookup returns CDR1 KGHDR and CDR2 SFDVKD.

This clone appeared once. The CDR3 sequence is CASSLASGGATLQNEQFF. For the CDR3, the DNA is TGTGCCAGCAGCTTAGCTAGCGGGGGGGCCACCTTACAGAATGAGCAGTTCTTC. The genes are TRBV7-9 and TRBJ2-1, with 11 bases matching TRBD2. The CDR3 runs 18 residues. Germline values: CDR1 SEHNR, CDR2 FQNEAQ (reference sequence). V trimming: 0 bases; J trimming: 7 bases; junction bases outside the gene matches: 11.

This sequence joins TRBV30 and TRBJ2-3; 7 bases are a match to TRBD2. CDR1 and CDR2 (germline): GTSNPN, SVGIG (reference sequence). V shed 5 bases and J 4 bases; nucleotides not matched to a gene: 18. CDR3 length: 17 amino acids. The CDR3 reads CAWGRAWGGAGADTQYF. The CDR3 DNA is TGTGCCTGGGGTCGGGCGTGGGGTGGCGCGGGGGCAGATACGCAGTATTTT. The full variable domain, with the rest looked up from reference TRBV30 and TRBJ2-3, is SQTIHQWPATLVQPVGSPLSLECTVEGTSNPNLYWYRQAAGRGLQLLFYSVGIGQISSEVPQNLSASRPQDRQFILSSKKLLLSDSGFYLCAWGRAWGGAGADTQYFGPGTRLTVL.

This rearrangement joins TRBV7-3 to TRBJ2-5; TRBD2 aligns across 10 bases. V lost 2 bases, J lost 5 bases, and 5 bases stayed unmatched. The CDR3 consists of 15 residues. Germline CDR1 is SGHTA and CDR2 is FQGTGA. CDR3 DNA sequence: TGTGCCAGCAGCTTAGGGCTAGCGGGAGCGGAGACCCAGTACTTC. As protein: CASSLGLAGAETQYF.

The chain is built from TRBV24-1 and TRBJ1-5; D perhaps matches TRBD1 (6 bases). The CDR3 covers 13 residues. The germline V gene encodes CDR1 KGHDR and CDR2 SFDVKD. Between the trimmed V and J ends, which lost 9 bases and 3 bases, there was a span of 11 bases. The CDR3 DNA reads as TGTGCCACCGAGGGGGGGCTCAATCAGCCCCAGCATTTT. Translating gives CATEGGLNQPQHF.

V is TRBV12-3 or TRBV12-4 and J is TRBJ1-3, with D possibly matching TRBD1 (5 bases). Trimming shortened V by 3 bases and J by 4 bases, and 7 bases separated the two germline ends. CDR3 length: 13 residues. Here the CDR3 reads CASSFGGGNTIYF. CDR3 DNA: TGTGCCAGCAGTTTCGGGGGAGGAAACACCATATATTTT.

This chain joins TRBV30 and TRBJ1-4, with TRBD1 matching over 7 bases. The CDR3 has 12 residues. V was pared by 3 bases and J by 7 bases, with 2 bases of the junction left unmatched. From germline, CDR1 is GTSNPN and CDR2 SVGIG (reference sequence). The CDR3 nucleotides read TGTGCCTGGAGGAGGGACAGTGAAAAACTGTTTTTT. It translates to CAWRRDSEKLFF. Based on the CDR3 plus reference TRBV30 and TRBJ1-4, the full variable domain is SQTIHQWPATLVQPVGSPLSLECTVEGTSNPNLYWYRQAAGRGLQLLFYSVGIGQISSEVPQNLSASRPQDRQFILSSKKLLLSDSGFYLCAWRRDSEKLFFGSGTQLSVL.